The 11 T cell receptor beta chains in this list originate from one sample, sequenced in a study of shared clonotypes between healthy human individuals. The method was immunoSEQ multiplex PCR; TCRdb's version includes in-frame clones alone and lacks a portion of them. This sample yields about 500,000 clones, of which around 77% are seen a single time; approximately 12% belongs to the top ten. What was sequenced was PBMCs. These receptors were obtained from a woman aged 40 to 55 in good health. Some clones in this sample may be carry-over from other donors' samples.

CDR3 protein: CASKQLGDSTDTQYF. CDR3 in DNA: TGTGCCAGCAAGCAGCTTGGGGACAGCACAGATACGCAGTATTTT. The chain links TRBV7-2 to TRBJ2-3, with D perhaps given as TRBD1 or TRBD2 (5 bases each). The germline CDR1 and CDR2 sequences are SGHTA and FQGNSA. Deletions cut 7 bases from V and 0 bases from J, with 14 bases between. The CDR3 consists of 15 residues.

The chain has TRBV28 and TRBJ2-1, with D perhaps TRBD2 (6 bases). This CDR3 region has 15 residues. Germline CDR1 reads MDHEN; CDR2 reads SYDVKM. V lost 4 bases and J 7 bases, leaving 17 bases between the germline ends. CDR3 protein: CASSSWGVSGNEQFF. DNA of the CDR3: TGTGCCAGCAGTTCCTGGGGGGTTTCTGGTAATGAGCAGTTCTTC.

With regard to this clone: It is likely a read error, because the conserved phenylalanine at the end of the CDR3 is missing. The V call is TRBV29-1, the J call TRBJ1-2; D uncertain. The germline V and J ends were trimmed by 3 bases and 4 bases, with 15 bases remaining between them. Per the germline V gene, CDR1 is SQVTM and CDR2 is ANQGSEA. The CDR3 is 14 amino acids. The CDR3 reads CSVEKSGRGYGYTS. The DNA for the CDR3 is TGCAGCGTTGAGAAGTCAGGACGAGGCTATGGCTACACCTCC.

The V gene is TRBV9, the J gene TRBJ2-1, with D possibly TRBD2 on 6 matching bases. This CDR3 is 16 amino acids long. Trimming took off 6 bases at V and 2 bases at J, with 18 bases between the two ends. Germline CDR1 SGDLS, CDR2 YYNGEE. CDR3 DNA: TGTGCCAGCACTCAGACCGGGAGCTCCACCTACAATGAGCAGTTCTTC. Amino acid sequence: CASTQTGSSTYNEQFF.

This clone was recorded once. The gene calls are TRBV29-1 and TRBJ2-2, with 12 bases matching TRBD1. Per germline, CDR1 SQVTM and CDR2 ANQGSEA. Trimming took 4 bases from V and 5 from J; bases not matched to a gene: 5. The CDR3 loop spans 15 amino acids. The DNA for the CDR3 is TGCAGCGTTGGGGACAGGGGGCTGATTACCGGGGAGCTGTTTTTT. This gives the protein CSVGDRGLITGELFF.

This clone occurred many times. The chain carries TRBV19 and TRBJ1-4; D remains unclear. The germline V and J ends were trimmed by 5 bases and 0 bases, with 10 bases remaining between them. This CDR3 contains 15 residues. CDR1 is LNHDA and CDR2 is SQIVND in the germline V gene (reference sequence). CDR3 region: CASSPFHTTNEKLFF. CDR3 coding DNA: TGTGCCAGTAGTCCGTTCCACACAACTAATGAAAAACTGTTTTTT. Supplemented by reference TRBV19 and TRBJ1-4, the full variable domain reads DGGITQSPKYLFRKEGQNVTLSCEQNLNHDAMYWYRQDPGQGLRLIYYSQIVNDFQKGDIAEGYSVSREKKESFPLTVTSAQKNPTAFYLCASSPFHTTNEKLFFGSGTQLSVL.

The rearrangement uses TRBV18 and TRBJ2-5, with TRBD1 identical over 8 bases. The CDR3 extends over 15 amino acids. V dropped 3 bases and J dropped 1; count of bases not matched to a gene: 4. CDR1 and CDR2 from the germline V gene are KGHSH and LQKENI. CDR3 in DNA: TGTGCCAGCTCACCGTCCGGGACAGGCCAAGAGACCCAGTACTTC. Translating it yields CASSPSGTGQETQYF.

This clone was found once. CDR3 nucleotides: TGCGCCAGCGAGGGACAGGGAACGATCGATTGCAATCAGCCCCAGCATTTT. As protein: CASEGQGTIDCNQPQHF. This sequence joins TRBV23-1 and TRBJ1-5, with 9 bases matching TRBD1. TRBV23-1 is known as an ORF, though its function is uncertain. The ends lost 8 bases at V and 2 bases at J; junction bases unmatched: 13. The CDR3 spans 17 residues.

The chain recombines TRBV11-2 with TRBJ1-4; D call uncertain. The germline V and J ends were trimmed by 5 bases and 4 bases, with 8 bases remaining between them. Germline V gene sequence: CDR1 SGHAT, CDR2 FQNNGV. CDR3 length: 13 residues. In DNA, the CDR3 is TGTGCCAGCAGCAAGGACTTTAATGAAAAACTGTTTTTT. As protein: CASSKDFNEKLFF.

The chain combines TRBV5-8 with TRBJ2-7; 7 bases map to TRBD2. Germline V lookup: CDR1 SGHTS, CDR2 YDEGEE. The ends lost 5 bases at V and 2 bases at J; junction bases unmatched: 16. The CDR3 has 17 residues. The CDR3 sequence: CASSFSYGSSGAYEQYF. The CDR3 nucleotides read TGTGCCAGCAGTTTTTCCTACGGATCTAGCGGTGCCTACGAGCAGTACTTC.

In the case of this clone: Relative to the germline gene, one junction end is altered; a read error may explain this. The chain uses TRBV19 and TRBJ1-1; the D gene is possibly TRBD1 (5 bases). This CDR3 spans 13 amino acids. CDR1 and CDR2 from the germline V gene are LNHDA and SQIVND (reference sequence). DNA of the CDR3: TGTGCCAGTAGTATCCGACCTTCCGGGACCCACAACTTT. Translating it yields CASSIRPSGTHNF.